The T cell receptor beta chain described here comes from a study of OX40 agonist ivuxolimab in advanced cancers. Overall study: Under the entry rules, prior anti-PD-1, anti-PD-L1 or anti-CTLA-4 therapy was allowed, and 35% to 40% had some. Study outcomes and limitations: Antigen targets of the expanded peripheral T cells went undetermined. Clonal expansion was seen in CD4+ and CD8+ blood T cells by week 6 at 0.1 to 3.0 mg/kg. Some nonresponders likewise displayed low normalized T-cell clonal expansion.

As for this clone: Antigen unknown.

The CDR3 sequence is 17 residues long. The V and J ends lost 3 bases and 5 bases respectively, with 22 bases between them. Germline-derived CDR1 and CDR2 are SGHAT and FQNNGV. Clones were read by immunoSEQ multiplex PCR, and TCRdb kept only the in-frame ones, dropping some. The sample has under 85,000 clones, over 85% seen once. The gene calls are TRBV11-2 and TRBJ2-5; D is possibly TRBD1 or TRBD2 (5 bases each). This clonotype was obtained from an adult with an advanced solid tumor such as melanoma, head and neck, liver or kidney cancer. This specimen consisted of CD4+ or CD8+ T cells sorted from blood, obtained in a trial of the OX40 agonist ivuxolimab. The DNA of the CDR3 is TGTGCCAGCAGCTTTGGGTCGCTCGTGGGGGTCCACGAGACCCAGTACTTC. Translated, it gives CASSFGSLVGVHETQYF. Supplemented by reference TRBV11-2 and TRBJ2-5, the full variable domain reads EAGVAQSPRYKIIEKRQSVAFWCNPISGHATLYWYQQILGQGPKLLIQFQNNGVVDDSQLPKDRFSAERLKGVDSTLKIQPAKLEDSAVYLCASSFGSLVGVHETQYFGPGTRLLVL.